These 11 T cell receptor beta chains were sequenced from one sample in a study of CD8 T cells in Susac syndrome. About 0.45 to 1 ug RNA was reverse transcribed with random hexamers. TCRdb passed the immunoSEQ multiplex PCR reads through MiXCR, listing each CDR3 protein once. Counted here are some 130,000 distinct CDR3 sequences, roughly 94% occurring once; the ten biggest clones make up around 0.12%. Sequences were obtained from CD4+ T cells from PBMCs. The source of these receptors is a human donor with multiple sclerosis.

J is TRBJ1-3 and V is TRBV12-3 or TRBV12-4; 9 nucleotides match TRBD1. CDR3 size: 15 residues. Losses at the gene ends were 6 bases for V and 4 bases for J; bases not matched to a gene: 7. CDR3 nucleotide sequence: TGTGCCAGCAGGGTCGGGACAGGGAACGGAAACACCATATATTTT. It translates to CASRVGTGNGNTIYF.

In this sample, this clonotype turned up once. This chain joins TRBV9 and TRBJ2-7; D is ambiguous. CDR3 length: 15 residues. Germline CDR1 SGDLS, CDR2 YYNGEE. V was shortened by 2 bases and J by 5 bases, with 17 bases between the two germline ends. The CDR3 loop reads CASSVELLGFNEQYF. The CDR3 nucleotides are TGTGCCAGCAGCGTTGAGCTTTTGGGGTTCAACGAGCAGTACTTC.

The chain joins TRBV20-1 to TRBJ1-2; a possible D gene is TRBD1 (5 bases). Germline V gene data show CDR1 as DFQATT and CDR2 as SNEGSKA (reference sequence). This CDR3 is 12 amino acids long. The ends were cut back, 5 bases at V and 7 bases at J, with 14 bases in the middle. The CDR3 loop reads CSALRGRRGYTF. In nucleotides, the CDR3 is TGCAGTGCTCTCCGGGGACGGCGTGGCTACACCTTC.

V gene TRBV5-1 combines with J gene TRBJ1-5; unclear D gene. Deletions cut 2 bases from V and 4 bases from J, with 10 bases between. The CDR3 runs to 14 residues. Germline loops: CDR1 SGHRS, CDR2 YFSETQ. The CDR3 bases are TGCGCCAGCAGCTTAGGGCCAAATAATCAGCCCCAGCATTTT. Residues: CASSLGPNNQPQHF.

Worth noting for this clonotype: Its ends do not fully match the called genes, so a read error is possible. The CDR3 here is CVSSPREGTEAFF. DNA for the CDR3: TGTGTCAGCAGCCCCAGGGAGGGCACTGAAGCTTTCTTT. The chain uses TRBV6-6 and TRBJ1-1; tentatively, D is TRBD1 (5 bases). The CDR3 runs 13 residues. The V gene's germline CDR1 is MNHNY and CDR2 SVGAGI (reference sequence).

The chain employs TRBV11-1 and TRBJ2-1, with 8 bases that match TRBD1. The ends lost 3 bases at V and 2 bases at J; junction bases unmatched: 3. The CDR3 has 15 amino acids. CDR1 is SGHAT and CDR2 is FQDESV in the germline V gene (reference sequence). In DNA form, the CDR3 reads TGTGCCAGCAGCTTTAGGACAGGGACCTACAATGAGCAGTTCTTC. Translation gives CASSFRTGTYNEQFF.

This chain links TRBV19 with TRBJ1-1; possibly TRBD1 for D (5 bases). Germline V gives CDR1 LNHDA, CDR2 SQIVND (reference sequence). This CDR3 contains 12 residues. V was trimmed by 1 base and J by 8 bases, leaving 8 bases between them. CDR3 amino acids: CASSIGQGEAFF. The CDR3 DNA reads as TGTGCCAGTAGTATAGGGCAGGGAGAAGCTTTCTTT.

The chain has TRBV7-6 and TRBJ2-2, with D possibly being TRBD2 (5 bases). Trimming stripped 5 bases from V and 6 bases from J, with 16 bases between. The V gene's germline CDR1 is SGHVS and CDR2 FNYEAQ. The CDR3 extends over 15 amino acids. This chain's CDR3 is CASSPLVGEAGELFF. CDR3 coding DNA: TGTGCCAGCAGCCCACTAGTAGGAGAAGCCGGGGAGCTGTTTTTT.

This clonotype was found a few times. This chain links TRBV7-2 with TRBJ1-2, with 8 bases that match TRBD1. With V trimmed by 5 bases and J by 7 bases, 3 bases remained unmatched. The CDR3 consists of 12 residues. Germline values: CDR1 SGHTA, CDR2 FQGNSA. The CDR3 reads CASSVDRVGYTF. Written as DNA, the CDR3 is TGTGCCAGCAGCGTGGACAGGGTTGGCTACACCTTC.

The chain recombines TRBV10-3 with TRBJ2-1; 7 nucleotides match TRBD2. CDR3 length equals 14 residues. Germline V gene sequence: CDR1 ENHRY, CDR2 SYGVKD. The V gene end was trimmed by 5 bases and the J gene end by 7 bases; junction bases not matched to a gene: 8. Written as DNA, the CDR3 is TGTGCCATCAGTCTACGGGAGGATGGGAATGAGCAGTTCTTC. Protein product: CAISLREDGNEQFF.

This sequence joins TRBV3-1 and TRBJ2-3; D unresolved. Germline V CDR1 and CDR2: LGHDT, YNNKEL (reference sequence). There are 13 residues in the CDR3. V lost 1 base, J lost 0 bases, and 2 bases lay in between. The CDR3 loop is CASSQVSTDTQYF. In DNA form, the CDR3 reads TGTGCCAGCAGCCAAGTTAGCACAGATACGCAGTATTTT.